This note documents a single T cell receptor (beta chain) sequence. Its antigen is currently unknown. The data stem from a study of T cell repertoires in cytomegalovirus infection. CDR1 is DFQATT, CDR2 SNEGSKA, per germline (reference sequence). V shed 6 bases and J shed 11 bases, with 16 bases lying between them. This CDR3 spans 11 amino acids. Each CDR3 protein is one row after TCRdb ran MiXCR on the reads. The table lists approximately 990,000 distinct CDR3 sequences, 31% of them singletons. The chain links TRBV20-1 to TRBJ2-5; possibly TRBD1 or TRBD2 for D (5 bases each). The source is a human donor in good health (CMV status not recorded). Some clones in this sample may be carry-over from other donors' samples. This material consisted of cultured CD8+ T cells from PBMCs, taken from culture after CMV antigen stimulation. Written as DNA, the CDR3 is TGCAGTGCAGCGGCCGAGGGGAAGCAGTACTTC. This sequence encodes CSAAAEGKQYF.